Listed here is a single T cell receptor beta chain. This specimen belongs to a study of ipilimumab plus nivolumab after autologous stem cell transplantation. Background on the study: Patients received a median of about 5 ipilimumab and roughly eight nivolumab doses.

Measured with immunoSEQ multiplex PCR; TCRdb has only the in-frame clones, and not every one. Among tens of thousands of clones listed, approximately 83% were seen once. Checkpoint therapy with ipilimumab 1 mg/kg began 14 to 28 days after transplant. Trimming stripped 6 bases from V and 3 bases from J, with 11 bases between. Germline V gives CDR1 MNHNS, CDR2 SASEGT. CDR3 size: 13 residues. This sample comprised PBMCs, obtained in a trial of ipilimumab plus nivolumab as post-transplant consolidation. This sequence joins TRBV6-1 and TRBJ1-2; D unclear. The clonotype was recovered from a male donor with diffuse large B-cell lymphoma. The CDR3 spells CASSLTDYYGYTF. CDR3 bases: TGTGCCAGCAGCCTAACCGATTACTATGGCTACACCTTC.